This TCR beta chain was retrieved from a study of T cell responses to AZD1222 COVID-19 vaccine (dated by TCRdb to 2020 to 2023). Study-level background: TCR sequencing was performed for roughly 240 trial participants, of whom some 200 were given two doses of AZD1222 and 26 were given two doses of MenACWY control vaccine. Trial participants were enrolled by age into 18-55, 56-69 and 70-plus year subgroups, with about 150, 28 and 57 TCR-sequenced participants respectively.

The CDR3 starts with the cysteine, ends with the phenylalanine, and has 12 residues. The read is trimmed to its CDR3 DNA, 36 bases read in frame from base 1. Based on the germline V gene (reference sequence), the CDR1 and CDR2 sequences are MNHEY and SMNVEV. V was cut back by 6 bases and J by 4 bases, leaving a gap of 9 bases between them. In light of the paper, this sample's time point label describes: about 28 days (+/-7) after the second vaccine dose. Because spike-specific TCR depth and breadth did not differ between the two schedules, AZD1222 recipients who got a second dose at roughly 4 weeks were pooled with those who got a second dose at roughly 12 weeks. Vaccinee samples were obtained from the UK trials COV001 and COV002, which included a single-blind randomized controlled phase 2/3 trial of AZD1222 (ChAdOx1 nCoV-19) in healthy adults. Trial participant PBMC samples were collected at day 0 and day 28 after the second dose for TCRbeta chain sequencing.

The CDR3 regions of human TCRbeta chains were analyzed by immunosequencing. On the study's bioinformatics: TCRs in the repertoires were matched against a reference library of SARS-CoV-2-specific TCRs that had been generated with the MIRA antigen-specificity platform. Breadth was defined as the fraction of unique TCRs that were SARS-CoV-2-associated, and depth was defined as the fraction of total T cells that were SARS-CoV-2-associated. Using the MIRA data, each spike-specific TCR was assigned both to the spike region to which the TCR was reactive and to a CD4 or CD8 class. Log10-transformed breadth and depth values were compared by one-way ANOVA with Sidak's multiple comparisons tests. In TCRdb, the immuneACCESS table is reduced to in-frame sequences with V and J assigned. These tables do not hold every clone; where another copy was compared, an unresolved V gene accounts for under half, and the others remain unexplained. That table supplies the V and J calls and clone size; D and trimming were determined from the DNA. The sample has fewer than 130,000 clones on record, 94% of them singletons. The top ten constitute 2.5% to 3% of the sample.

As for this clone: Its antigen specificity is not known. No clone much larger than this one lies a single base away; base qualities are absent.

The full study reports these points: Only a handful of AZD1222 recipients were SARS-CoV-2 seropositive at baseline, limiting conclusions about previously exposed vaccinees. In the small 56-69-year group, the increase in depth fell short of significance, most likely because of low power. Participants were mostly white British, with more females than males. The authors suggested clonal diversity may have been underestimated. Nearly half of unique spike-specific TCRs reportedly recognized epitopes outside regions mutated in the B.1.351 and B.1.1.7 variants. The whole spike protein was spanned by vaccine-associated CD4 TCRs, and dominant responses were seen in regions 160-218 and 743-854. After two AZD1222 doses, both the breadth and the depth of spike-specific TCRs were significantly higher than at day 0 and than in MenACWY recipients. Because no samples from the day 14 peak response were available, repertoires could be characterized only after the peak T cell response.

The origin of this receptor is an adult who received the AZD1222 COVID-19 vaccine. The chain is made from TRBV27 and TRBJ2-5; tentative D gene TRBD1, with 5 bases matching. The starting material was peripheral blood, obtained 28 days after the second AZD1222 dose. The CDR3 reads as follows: CASRGLGETQYF. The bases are TGTGCCAGCAGGGGGCTGGGAGAGACCCAGTACTTC.